The subject of this entry is one TCR beta chain. Germline V gives CDR1 SGHDT, CDR2 YYEEEE. CDR3 size: 14 residues. V lost 2 bases, J lost 13 bases, and 16 bases lay in between. The data were obtained in a study of blood T cell repertoires in COVID-19. Study background: Some COVID-19 samples were acute and others convalescent; all came from the United States, Italy and Spain. T cells, B-cell-depleted T cells, or PBMCs provided the cDNA or gDNA that served as material.

In the study's own analysis: Scientists estimated how many nucleated cells there were by amplifying reference gene primers. Clones were read by immunoSEQ multiplex PCR, and TCRdb kept only the in-frame ones, dropping some. For V, J and clone size, that table is used; D and trimming come from the DNA. The sample yields some 80,000 clones, roughly 85% seen once. This TCR was sampled from a woman aged 70-85 years with acute or convalescent COVID-19. The sample taken for sequencing was peripheral blood. This chain joins TRBV5-6 and TRBJ1-6, with D perhaps matching TRBD1 (5 bases). The CDR3 reads CASSFRGKSDPLHF. The CDR3 nucleotides are TGTGCCAGCAGCTTTAGGGGTAAAAGTGATCCCCTCCACTTT.